This T cell receptor beta chain was identified in a study of blood T cell repertoires in COVID-19. Germline CDR1 and CDR2: MGHRA and YSYEKL. The length of the CDR3 is 16 residues. After removal of 3 bases from V and 3 bases from J, the junction contained 6 bases not matched to a gene. The protocol was immunoSEQ multiplex PCR, while the TCRdb copy is restricted to in-frame clones and leaves out a portion. The data contain approximately 300,000 clones, around 86% of them singletons. The sequence derives from a woman between 18 and 30 years old who had recovered from COVID-19. V gene TRBV4-1 combines with J gene TRBJ2-1, with 9 bases that match TRBD2. Sequenced input: PBMCs or T cells enriched from blood (not recorded which). CDR3 nucleotides: TGCGCCAGCAGCCACCAAGCGGGGGGCCGCTACAATGAGCAGTTCTTC. This sequence encodes CASSHQAGGRYNEQFF.